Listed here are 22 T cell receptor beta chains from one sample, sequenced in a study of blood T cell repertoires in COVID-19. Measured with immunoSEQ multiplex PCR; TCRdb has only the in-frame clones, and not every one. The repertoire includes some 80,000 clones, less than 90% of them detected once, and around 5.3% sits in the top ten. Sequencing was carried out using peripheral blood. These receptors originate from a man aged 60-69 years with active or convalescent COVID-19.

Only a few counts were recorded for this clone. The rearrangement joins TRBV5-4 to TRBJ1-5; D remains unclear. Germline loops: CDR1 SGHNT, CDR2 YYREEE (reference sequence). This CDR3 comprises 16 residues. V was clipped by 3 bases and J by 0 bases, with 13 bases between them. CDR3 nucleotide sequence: TGTGCCAGCAGCTCAGGCGACGGATATAGCAATCAGCCCCAGCATTTT. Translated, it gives CASSSGDGYSNQPQHF.

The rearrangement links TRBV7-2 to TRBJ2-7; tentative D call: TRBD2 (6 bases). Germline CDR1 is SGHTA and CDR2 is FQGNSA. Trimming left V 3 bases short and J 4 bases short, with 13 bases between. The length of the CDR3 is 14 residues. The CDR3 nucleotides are TGTGCCAGCAGCTTTTGGTCGGGGGATTACGAGCAGTACTTC. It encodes CASSFWSGDYEQYF.

The CDR3 sequence is CASSARTGGGMEETQYF. The CDR3, as DNA: TGTGCCAGCAGCGCCCGGACGGGGGGCGGTATGGAAGAGACCCAGTACTTC. This chain uses TRBV9 with TRBJ2-5; D possibly corresponds to TRBD2 (7 bases). Germline values: CDR1 SGDLS, CDR2 YYNGEE. The CDR3 loop spans 17 amino acids. Trimming pared 3 bases from V and 3 bases from J, leaving 21 bases between.

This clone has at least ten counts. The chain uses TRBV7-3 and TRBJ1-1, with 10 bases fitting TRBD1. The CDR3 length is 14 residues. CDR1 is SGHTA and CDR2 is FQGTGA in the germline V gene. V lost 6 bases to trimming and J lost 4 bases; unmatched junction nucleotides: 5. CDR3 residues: CASSTGTGATEAFF. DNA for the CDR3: TGTGCCAGCAGTACCGGGACAGGGGCCACTGAAGCTTTCTTT.

Written as DNA, the CDR3 is TGTGCCAGCAGCTTTGGGGACAGGGCCGAAGCTTTCTTT. It yields the protein CASSFGDRAEAFF. The chain is built from TRBV5-6 and TRBJ1-1, with TRBD1 identical over 9 bases. The CDR3 has 13 residues. Germline V lookup: CDR1 SGHDT, CDR2 YYEEEE. V lost 2 bases, J lost 8 bases, and 4 bases stayed unmatched.

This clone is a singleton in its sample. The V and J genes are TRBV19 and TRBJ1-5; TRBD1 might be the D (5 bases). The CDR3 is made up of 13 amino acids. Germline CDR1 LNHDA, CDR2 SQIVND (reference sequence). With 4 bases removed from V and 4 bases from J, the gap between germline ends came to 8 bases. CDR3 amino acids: CASSKAGNQPQHF. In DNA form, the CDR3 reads TGTGCCAGTAGTAAGGCAGGGAATCAGCCCCAGCATTTT.

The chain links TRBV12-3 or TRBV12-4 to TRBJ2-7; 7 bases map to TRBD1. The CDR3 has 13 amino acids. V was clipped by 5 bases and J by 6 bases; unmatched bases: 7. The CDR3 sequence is CASSRDSSPEQYF. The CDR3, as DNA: TGTGCCAGCAGTCGGGACAGCTCTCCCGAGCAGTACTTC.

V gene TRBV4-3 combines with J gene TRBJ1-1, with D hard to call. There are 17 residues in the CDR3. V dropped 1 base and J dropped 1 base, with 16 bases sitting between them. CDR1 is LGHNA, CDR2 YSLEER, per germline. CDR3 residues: CASSQGPAARGNTEAFF. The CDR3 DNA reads TGCGCCAGCAGCCAAGGACCGGCGGCCCGGGGGAACACTGAAGCTTTCTTT.

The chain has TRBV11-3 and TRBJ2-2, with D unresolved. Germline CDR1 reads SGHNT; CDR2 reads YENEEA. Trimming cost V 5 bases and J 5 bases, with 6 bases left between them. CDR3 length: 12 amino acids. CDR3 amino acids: CASSRVTGELFF. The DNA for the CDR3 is TGTGCCAGCAGCCGGGTTACCGGGGAGCTGTTTTTT.

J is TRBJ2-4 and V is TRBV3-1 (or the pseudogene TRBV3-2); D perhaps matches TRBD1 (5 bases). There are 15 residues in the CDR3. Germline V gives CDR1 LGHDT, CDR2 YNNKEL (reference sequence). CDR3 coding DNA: TGTGCGTCATCAAGGGGCTCTCTAGCCAAAAACATTCAGTACTTC. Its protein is CASSRGSLAKNIQYF.

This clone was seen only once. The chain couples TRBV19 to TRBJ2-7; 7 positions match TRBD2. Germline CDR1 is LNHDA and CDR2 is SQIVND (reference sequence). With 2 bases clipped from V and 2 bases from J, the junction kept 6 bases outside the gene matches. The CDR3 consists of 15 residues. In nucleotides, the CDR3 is TGTGCCAGTAGTATAAGGGTAGCGGGTACCTACGAGCAGTACTTC. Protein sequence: CASSIRVAGTYEQYF.

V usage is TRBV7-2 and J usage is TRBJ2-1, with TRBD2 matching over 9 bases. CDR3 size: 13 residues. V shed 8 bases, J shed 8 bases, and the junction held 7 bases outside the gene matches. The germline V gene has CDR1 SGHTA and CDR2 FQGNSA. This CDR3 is CASAQGGGDEQFF. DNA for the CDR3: TGTGCCAGCGCCCAGGGCGGGGGGGATGAGCAGTTCTTC.

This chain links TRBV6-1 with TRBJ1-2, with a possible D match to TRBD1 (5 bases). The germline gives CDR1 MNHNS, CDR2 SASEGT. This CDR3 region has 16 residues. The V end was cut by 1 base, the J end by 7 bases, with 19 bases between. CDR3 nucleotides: TGTGCCAGCAGTGAAGTGGGGCGTTGGGGTGAGTCTGGCTACACCTTC. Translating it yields CASSEVGRWGESGYTF.

The CDR3 loop reads CASSPTRSGREQYF. The CDR3 bases are TGTGCCAGTAGCCCGACGCGGTCGGGAAGGGAGCAGTACTTC. This chain links TRBV19 with TRBJ2-7, with TRBD2 as a possible D gene (5 bases). Germline-derived CDR1 and CDR2 are LNHDA and SQIVND (reference sequence). Trimming took off 6 bases at V and 7 bases at J, with 19 bases between the two ends. The CDR3 sequence is 14 residues long.

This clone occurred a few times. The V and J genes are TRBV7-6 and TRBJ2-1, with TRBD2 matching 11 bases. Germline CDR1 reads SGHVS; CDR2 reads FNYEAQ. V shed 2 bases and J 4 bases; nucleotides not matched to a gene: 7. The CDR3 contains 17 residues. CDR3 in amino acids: CASSLIAGGQEYNEQFF. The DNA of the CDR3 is TGTGCCAGCAGCTTAATAGCGGGGGGGCAAGAGTACAATGAGCAGTTCTTC.

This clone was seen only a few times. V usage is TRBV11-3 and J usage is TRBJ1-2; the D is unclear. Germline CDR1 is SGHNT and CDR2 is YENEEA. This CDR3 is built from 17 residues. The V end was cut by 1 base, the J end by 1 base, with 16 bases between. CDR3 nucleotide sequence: TGTGCCAGCAGCTTAGCATTTCGGGAACAGTTTAACTATGGCTACACCTTC. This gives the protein CASSLAFREQFNYGYTF.

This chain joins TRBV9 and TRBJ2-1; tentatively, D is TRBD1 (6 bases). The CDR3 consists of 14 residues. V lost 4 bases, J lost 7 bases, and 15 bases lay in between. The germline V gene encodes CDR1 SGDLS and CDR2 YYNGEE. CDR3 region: CASSYRTVGNEQFF. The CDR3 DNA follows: TGTGCCAGCAGCTACCGGACAGTCGGGAATGAGCAGTTCTTC.

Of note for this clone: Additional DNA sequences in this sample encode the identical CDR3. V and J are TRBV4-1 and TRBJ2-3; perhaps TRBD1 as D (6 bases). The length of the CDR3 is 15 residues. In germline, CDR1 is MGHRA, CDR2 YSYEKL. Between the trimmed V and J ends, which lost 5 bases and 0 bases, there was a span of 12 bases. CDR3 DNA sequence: TGCGCCAGCAGCTACAGGGATACTAGCACAGATACGCAGTATTTT. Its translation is CASSYRDTSTDTQYF.

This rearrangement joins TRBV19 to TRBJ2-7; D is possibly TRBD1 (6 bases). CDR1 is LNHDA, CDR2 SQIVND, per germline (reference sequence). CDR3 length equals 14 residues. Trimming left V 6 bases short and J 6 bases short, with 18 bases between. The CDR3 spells CASRRGEEGGEQYF. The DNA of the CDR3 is TGTGCCAGTAGGAGAGGCGAGGAAGGGGGCGAGCAGTACTTC.

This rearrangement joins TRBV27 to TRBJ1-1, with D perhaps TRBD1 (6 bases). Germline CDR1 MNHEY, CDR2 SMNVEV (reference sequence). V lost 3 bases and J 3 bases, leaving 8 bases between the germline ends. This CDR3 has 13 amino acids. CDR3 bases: TGTGCCAGCAGTTTTGAGGGGGACACTGAAGCTTTCTTT. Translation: CASSFEGDTEAFF.

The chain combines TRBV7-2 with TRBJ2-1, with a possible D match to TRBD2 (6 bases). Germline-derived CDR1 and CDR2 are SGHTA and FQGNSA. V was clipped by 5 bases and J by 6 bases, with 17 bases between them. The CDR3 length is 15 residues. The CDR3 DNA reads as TGTGCCAGCAGCGGAATCGGGGGTAGGCCCAATGAGCAGTTCTTC. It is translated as CASSGIGGRPNEQFF.

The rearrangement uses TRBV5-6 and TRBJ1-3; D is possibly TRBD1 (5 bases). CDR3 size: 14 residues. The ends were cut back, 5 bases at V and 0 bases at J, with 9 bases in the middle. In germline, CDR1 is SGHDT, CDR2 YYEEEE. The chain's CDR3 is CASRGVGSGNTIYF. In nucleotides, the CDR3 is TGTGCCAGCAGAGGGGTGGGCTCTGGAAACACCATATATTTT.